These 18 T cell receptor beta chains originate from one sample sequenced in a study of blood T cell repertoires in COVID-19. Using immunoSEQ multiplex PCR, the repertoire was profiled, and TCRdb retains in-frame clones only, with some absent. The sample carries fewer than 200,000 clones, around 86% recorded once. Sample: peripheral blood. These TCRs come from a man between 40 and 49 years old with active or convalescent COVID-19.

The chain combines TRBV2 with TRBJ1-4; D is ambiguous. Trimming left V 1 base short and J 5 bases short, with 5 bases between. The CDR3 has 13 residues. Germline CDR1 and CDR2: SNHLY and FYNNEI. The CDR3: CASSEVSNEKLFF. CDR3 DNA: TGTGCCAGCAGTGAAGTGTCGAATGAAAAACTGTTTTTT.

The chain is built from TRBV7-8 and TRBJ1-2; possibly TRBD1 for D (6 bases). This CDR3 comprises 15 residues. Germline CDR1 reads SGHVS; CDR2 reads FQNEAQ. V was trimmed by 5 bases and J by 2 bases, leaving 15 bases between them. This CDR3 reads CASSHRQATNYGYTF. The CDR3 DNA is TGTGCCAGCAGCCACCGACAGGCCACCAACTATGGCTACACCTTC.

This rearrangement joins TRBV5-1 to TRBJ1-1; 7 nucleotides agree with TRBD1. Unmatched junction bases numbered 9, after V lost 4 bases and J lost 0 bases. The germline V gene encodes CDR1 SGHRS and CDR2 YFSETQ. This CDR3 has 16 amino acids. Here the CDR3 reads CASSRTLTGVNTEAFF. CDR3 nucleotides: TGCGCCAGCAGCAGGACCCTAACAGGGGTGAACACTGAAGCTTTCTTT.

The chain joins TRBV18 to TRBJ1-6, with 8 bases identical to TRBD1. The J segment lost 9 bases and the V segment lost 3 bases, leaving 7 bases of the junction unmatched. From germline, CDR1 is KGHSH and CDR2 LQKENI. This CDR3 has 15 amino acids. The CDR3 DNA reads TGTGCCAGCTCACCGGTCCCAGGGACAGGTTCACCCCTCCACTTT. Amino acid sequence: CASSPVPGTGSPLHF.

The chain recombines TRBV7-2 with TRBJ1-2; D unresolved. Trimming pared 4 bases from V and 8 bases from J, leaving 14 bases between. From germline, CDR1 is SGHTA and CDR2 FQGNSA. CDR3 length: 13 amino acids. The chain's CDR3 is CASSYPPLLGYTF. The CDR3 bases are TGTGCCAGCAGCTATCCCCCCCTGTTAGGCTACACCTTC.

This sequence joins TRBV28 and TRBJ1-1; maybe TRBD1 (5 bases). Germline CDR1 and CDR2: MDHEN and SYDVKM. V lost 2 bases to trimming and J lost 4 bases, with 11 bases between them. The CDR3 sequence is 14 residues long. The DNA of the CDR3 is TGTGCCAGCAGTTTAGCAGGGCGAGGCACTGAAGCTTTCTTT. Its protein product is CASSLAGRGTEAFF.

In this sample, this clone turned up a few times. This rearrangement joins TRBV25-1 to TRBJ1-2; TRBD1 matches at 7 bases. V lost 7 bases and J lost 4; bases outside the gene matches: 9. CDR1 is MGHDK, CDR2 SYGVNS, per germline. This CDR3 spans 14 amino acids. The CDR3 DNA reads as TGTGCCAGCACGACAGGGACGAGGGTCTATGGCTACACCTTC. Its protein is CASTTGTRVYGYTF.

The chain links TRBV12-3 or TRBV12-4 to TRBJ1-2, with D tentatively TRBD1 (5 bases). V lost 7 bases and J 4 bases, leaving 13 bases between the germline ends. The CDR3 is 13 residues long. The CDR3 sequence: CASTYRQLYGYTF. CDR3 DNA sequence: TGTGCCAGCACCTACCGACAGCTCTATGGCTACACCTTC.

The chain carries TRBV6-5 and TRBJ1-5; D gene unclear. Germline-derived CDR1 and CDR2 are MNHEY and SVGAGI. This CDR3 spans 13 amino acids. V gave up 2 bases and J gave up 7 bases, with 9 bases separating them. The CDR3 DNA is TGTGCCAGCAGTTACGGGGAGCGACAGCCCCAGCATTTT. Residues: CASSYGERQPQHF.

The chain recombines TRBV30 with TRBJ1-1, with D maybe TRBD1 (6 bases). Germline CDR1 and CDR2: GTSNPN and SVGIG (reference sequence). V dropped 3 bases and J dropped 10 bases, with 18 bases sitting between them. This CDR3 comprises 13 residues. The CDR3: CAWRDELGGGAFF. CDR3 DNA sequence: TGTGCCTGGAGGGATGAATTAGGGGGGGGAGCTTTCTTT.

V gene TRBV6-5 combines with J gene TRBJ2-5; TRBD1 aligns across 8 bases. CDR3 size: 15 residues. The V segment lost 0 bases and the J segment 5 bases; nucleotides outside the gene matches: 5. Germline-derived CDR1 and CDR2 are MNHEY and SVGAGI. The CDR3 protein is CASSYSGQGGETQYF. For the CDR3, the DNA is TGTGCCAGCAGTTACTCAGGACAGGGAGGCGAGACCCAGTACTTC.

The chain has TRBV21-1 and TRBJ2-5; no check of the table's D call, TRBD1, against the DNA was made. TRBV21-1 is an annotated pseudogene. CDR3 length: 14 residues. The CDR3: CASSKHDSQETQYF. In DNA, the CDR3 is TGTGCCAGCAGCAAACACGACAGCCAAGAGACCCAGTACTTC.

This chain links TRBV27 with TRBJ2-2; D is perhaps TRBD2 (5 bases). Deletions cut 8 bases from V and 5 bases from J, with 9 bases between. Per germline, CDR1 MNHEY and CDR2 SMNVEV (reference sequence). This CDR3 contains 12 residues. As DNA, the CDR3 is TGTGCCAGCGGGCGGGCGACCGGGGAGCTGTTTTTT. Its protein product is CASGRATGELFF.

Details on this clone: The same CDR3 arises from other DNA sequences in this sample as well. The rearrangement joins TRBV7-9 to TRBJ2-7; D is unresolved. V lost 1 base, J lost 1 base, and 2 bases lay in between. The CDR3 covers 12 residues. Germline CDR1 is SEHNR and CDR2 is FQNEAQ (reference sequence). The CDR3 region is CASSLVSYEQYF. CDR3 coding DNA: TGTGCCAGCAGCTTAGTATCCTACGAGCAGTACTTC.

CDR3 sequence reads: CASSSTGQGNQPQHF. CDR3 in DNA: TGTGCCAGCAGCTCCACGGGACAGGGGAATCAGCCCCAGCATTTT. The chain carries TRBV5-5 and TRBJ1-5, with 10 bases identical to TRBD1. V shed 3 bases and J 4 bases; nucleotides not matched to a gene: 4. The CDR3 totals 15 residues. Germline V gene lookup returns CDR1 SGHKS and CDR2 YYEKEE (reference sequence).

The rearrangement joins TRBV11-3 to TRBJ1-1; 7 bases map to TRBD1. Germline loops: CDR1 SGHNT, CDR2 YENEEA. CDR3 length: 16 amino acids. Trimming removed 4 bases from V and 0 bases from J; junction bases left unmatched: 8. The CDR3 DNA sequence: TGTGCCAGCAGCTCCCACAGGGGCCCAATGAACACTGAAGCTTTCTTT. Amino acids: CASSSHRGPMNTEAFF.

The chain couples TRBV4-3 to TRBJ1-2; 7 nucleotides align to TRBD1. Trimming removed 4 bases from V and 0 bases from J; junction bases left unmatched: 2. The germline gives CDR1 LGHNA, CDR2 YSLEER. The length of the CDR3 is 14 residues. Here the CDR3 reads CASSPGQTNYGYTF. For the CDR3, the DNA is TGCGCCAGCAGCCCGGGACAGACTAACTATGGCTACACCTTC.

This clone was seen once. The chain has TRBV11-1 and TRBJ2-1; 9 bases map to TRBD2. V lost 1 base, J lost 4 bases, and 5 bases stayed unmatched. The CDR3 consists of 16 residues. The germline CDR1 and CDR2 sequences are SGHAT and FQDESV (reference sequence). The CDR3, as DNA: TGTGCCAGCAGCTTAGAGGGCGGGGGGGTTTACAATGAGCAGTTCTTC. Amino acid sequence: CASSLEGGGVYNEQFF.